Listed below are T cell receptor beta chains from one sample, sequenced in a study of follicular helper T cells after annual influenza vaccination. The protocol was immunoSEQ multiplex PCR, while the TCRdb copy is restricted to in-frame clones and leaves out a portion. The repertoire holds about 10,000 clones, approximately 80% seen once, with 3.5% to 4.5% in the top ten. The material sequenced was CXCR5+ CD38- circulating T follicular helper cells from blood, taken 7 days after influenza vaccination. These receptors all stem from an adult who received the influenza vaccine. Both conserved end residues are part of each CDR3.

J gene,V gene,CDR3 protein
TRBJ1-1,TRBV15,CATSRGGSHRNTEAFF
TRBJ2-1,TRBV5-4,CASSHGTRVNEQFF
TRBJ2-3,TRBV7-9,CASSFETGRSDTQYF
TRBJ2-2,TRBV10-2,CASSEANRDRGTGELFF
TRBJ2-7,TRBV5-1,CASSTDREGYEQYF
TRBJ2-7,TRBV18,CASSPLAGEGEQYF
TRBJ1-2,TRBV6-1,CASSEWTGSGYGYTF
TRBJ1-5,TRBV10-3,CASKRGASNQPQHF
TRBJ1-3,TRBV12-5,CASGLGTAPGNTIYF
TRBJ1-5,TRBV19,CASSTPDRGGQPQHF
TRBJ2-7,TRBV19,CASSAEPHEQYF
TRBJ2-1,TRBV12-5,CASGTLAGGPDSYNEQFF
TRBJ2-4,TRBV5-1,CASSYAAGVVDIQYF
TRBJ2-2,TRBV27,CASGPGTLNTGELFF
TRBJ1-2,TRBV5-6,CASSHDGGQGAVSGYTF
TRBJ1-1,TRBV6-1,CASSEARTGLGMNTEAFF
TRBJ2-3,TRBV15,CATSRDPGEADTQYF
TRBJ2-1,TRBV7-8,CASSHGLSGEYNEQFF
TRBJ2-7,TRBV6-5,CASSYSRGGLGYEQYF
TRBJ2-2,TRBV29-1,CSAGDTDSAGELFF
TRBJ2-5,TRBV14,CASSSTVTVDQETQYF
TRBJ1-3,TRBV19,CASMDRRSGNTIYF
TRBJ2-1,TRBV5-1,CASSSGLAGARDEQFF
TRBJ1-6,TRBV28,CASSGATYNSPLHF
TRBJ2-6,TRBV11-1,CASSSDSGANVLTF
TRBJ2-5,TRBV7-2,CASSPQRGSAETQYF
TRBJ2-5,TRBV18,CASSPPQGETQYF
TRBJ1-5,TRBV6-5,CASSYSRWGQPQHF
TRBJ1-2,TRBV28,CASSPTGHYGYTF
TRBJ2-7,TRBV19,CASSVVAGVSEQYF
TRBJ2-1,TRBV10-3,CAISEVGGLEQFF
TRBJ1-4,TRBV6-5,CASSDRDRGEKLFF
TRBJ2-3,TRBV6-5,CAAWAGEGDTQYF
TRBJ2-3,TRBV28,CVVYRGGTDTQYF
TRBJ2-3,TRBV7-8,CASSLASTGADTQYF
TRBJ1-5,TRBV19,CASGDSGTDQPQHF
TRBJ2-1,TRBV28,CASGQQGLNEQFF
TRBJ1-2,TRBV6-6,CASRGGDYGYTF
TRBJ1-6,TRBV28,CASRTGQGNSPLHF
TRBJ1-2,TRBV9,CASSPPTGKGDGYTF
TRBJ2-3,TRBV28,CASSSPAYTQYF
TRBJ1-5,TRBV30,CAWSVTGLSNQPQHF
TRBJ1-1,TRBV5-1,CASSSRVGNTEAFF
TRBJ2-1,TRBV11-2,CASSLMGNEQFF
TRBJ2-7,TRBV6-6,CASTRDSIDEQYF
TRBJ1-2,TRBV5-4,CASSFDRGPYGYTF
TRBJ2-7,TRBV5-1,CASSLGLGNYEQYF
TRBJ2-5,TRBV19,CASSSNNQETQYF
TRBJ1-5,TRBV7-2,CASSPPDQPQHF
TRBJ1-1,TRBV5-1,CASRRLGQGNTEAFF
TRBJ2-7,TRBV28,CASSLYSGQRYF
TRBJ2-5,TRBV4-2,CASSQDWGTQYF
TRBJ1-5,TRBV2,CASSDRNSNQPQHF
TRBJ1-2,TRBV29-1,CSVSGQNYGYTF
TRBJ1-4,TRBV29-1,CSVGDRVNEKLFF
TRBJ2-2,TRBV4-3,CASSVQARTGELFF
TRBJ1-2,TRBV25-1,CASSEYPLGYTF
TRBJ2-1,TRBV29-1,CSVEEARLARDNEQFF